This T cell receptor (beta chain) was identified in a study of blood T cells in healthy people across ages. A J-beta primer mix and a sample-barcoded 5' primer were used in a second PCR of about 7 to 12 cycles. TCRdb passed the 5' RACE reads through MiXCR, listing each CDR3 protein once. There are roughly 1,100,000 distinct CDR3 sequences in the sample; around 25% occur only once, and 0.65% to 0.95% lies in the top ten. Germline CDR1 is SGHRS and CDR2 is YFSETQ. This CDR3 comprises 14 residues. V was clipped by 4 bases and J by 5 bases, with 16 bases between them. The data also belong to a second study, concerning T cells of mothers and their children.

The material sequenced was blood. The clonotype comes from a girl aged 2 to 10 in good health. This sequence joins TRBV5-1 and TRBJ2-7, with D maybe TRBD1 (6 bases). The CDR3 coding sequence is TGCGCCAGCAGCCAAAATAGGGGGAGCCACGAGCAGTACTTC. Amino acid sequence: CASSQNRGSHEQYF.